This TCR beta chain was sequenced for a study of graft-versus-host responses after intestinal transplantation. Study details: After anti-thymocyte globulin induction, recipients took tacrolimus and steroids for about 3 years.

V was clipped by 6 bases and J by 4 bases, with 18 bases between them. This CDR3 contains 15 residues. CDR1 and CDR2 (germline): MDHEN, SYDVKM. On this clone itself: Its antigen is not known.

Repertoires were generated with immunoSEQ multiplex PCR, while TCRdb's copy carries only in-frame clones and drops some. Found here are fewer than 130,000 clones, 80% to 95% of them singletons; the top ten hold 0.5% to 0.6%. Study findings and constraints: Early after transplant, HvG declines were associated with peak levels of circulating GvH clones.

The V gene is TRBV28, the J gene TRBJ1-1, with no clear D. This specimen consisted of unstimulated CD8+ T cells sorted from spleen or lymph node cells, obtained before intestinal transplant. The receptor was isolated from a human donor who received an intestinal transplant. In DNA form, the CDR3 reads TGTGCCAGCAGCCCTCCCACACGTCTTCGCACTGAAGCTTTCTTT. Translation gives CASSPPTRLRTEAFF.